This T cell receptor (beta chain) was retrieved from a study of regulatory T cells in long-lasting Graves disease. Note on this clonotype: A much larger clone differs from this one at a single base, so this may be a read error.

This CDR3 is 15 amino acids long. Germline V gene lookup returns CDR1 MDHEN and CDR2 SYDVKM. As for time point: newly diagnosed GD, antithyroid drugs for less than 3 months. The TCR library was prepared using RNA isolated from PBMCs. To make TCR beta libraries, researchers used iRepertoire HTBI primers and Arm-PCR of CDR3 regions. One entry per CDR3 protein, called by TCRdb with MiXCR from the multiplex PCR reads. The sample consists of some 450,000 distinct CDR3 sequences, roughly 15% of them appearing once. In addition, the sample was reused for a study of T cells in Graves' hyperthyroidism and ophthalmopathy. That report notes: Each diagnosis drew on symptoms, thyroxine, TRAb, thyroid ultrasound and orbital computed tomography findings.

Here the sequenced sample was peripheral blood mononuclear cells (PBMCs), taken at new diagnosis, from a patient treated with antithyroid drugs. The rearrangement joins TRBV28 to TRBJ1-5; TRBD1 agrees at 7 bases. This TCR was sampled from a woman aged 25 to 39 with Graves disease. CDR3: CASSTGAYSNQPQRF. The CDR3 DNA reads TGTGCCAGCAGTACAGGGGCATATAGCAATCAGCCCCAGCGTTTT.